These 13 T cell receptor beta chains originate from one sample sequenced in a study of CD8 T cells in Susac syndrome. The authors reverse transcribed roughly 0.5 to 1 ug RNA with random hexamers. TCRdb analysed the immunoSEQ multiplex PCR reads with MiXCR anew, one entry per CDR3 protein. The data contain about 300,000 distinct CDR3 sequences, almost 85% of them seen just once; the ten biggest clones take up around 0.21%. The sequencing sample was made of CD8+ T cells from PBMCs. The receptors originated from a human donor with multiple sclerosis.

This clonotype showed up just a few times. This sequence joins TRBV6-1 and TRBJ1-5; perhaps TRBD1 as D (5 bases). The V end was cut by 7 bases, the J end by 12 bases, with 16 bases between. Looked up from germline, CDR1 is MNHNS and CDR2 is SASEGT. The CDR3 has 12 amino acids. The CDR3 nucleotides read TGTGCCAGCATTGACTCTCAGGGTAACCAGCATTTT. Its protein product is CASIDSQGNQHF.

This sequence joins TRBV5-1 and TRBJ1-1; TRBD1 is a possible D gene (6 bases). In germline, CDR1 is SGHRS, CDR2 YFSETQ. The CDR3 extends over 15 amino acids. Trimming pared 0 bases from V and 1 base from J, leaving 10 bases between. The CDR3 DNA follows: TGCGCCAGCAGCTTGGCCGGGGGCGCGAACACTGAAGCTTTCTTT. The encoded protein is CASSLAGGANTEAFF.

The chain carries TRBV7-2 and TRBJ1-2; 8 nucleotides match TRBD1. The CDR3 has 14 amino acids. The V gene's germline CDR1 is SGHTA and CDR2 FQGNSA. Germline trimming cut 5 bases from V and 7 bases from J; bases unmatched to any gene: 9. The CDR3 DNA reads TGTGCCAGCAGCCCTGGACAGGGCTGGCCTGGCTACACCTTC. As protein: CASSPGQGWPGYTF.

The chain links TRBV29-1 to TRBJ2-2; 8 bases are a match to TRBD1. With V trimmed by 1 base and J by 1 base, 5 bases remained unmatched. The CDR3 covers 16 residues. Per germline, CDR1 SQVTM and CDR2 ANQGSEA. The CDR3 spells CSVEVRGRGNTGELFF. DNA of the CDR3: TGCAGCGTTGAAGTCAGGGGGCGAGGGAACACCGGGGAGCTGTTTTTT.

V is TRBV7-6 and J is TRBJ2-7, with 9 bases matching TRBD2. Germline-derived CDR1 and CDR2 are SGHVS and FNYEAQ. Trimming at V came to 5 bases and at J to 4 bases, leaving 6 bases not matched to a gene. The length of the CDR3 is 14 residues. CDR3 amino acids: CASSPGSGRYEQYF. DNA of the CDR3: TGTGCCAGCAGCCCCGGGAGCGGGAGGTACGAGCAGTACTTC.

The chain couples TRBV5-6 to TRBJ1-4; D gene unclear. CDR1 is SGHDT and CDR2 is YYEEEE in the germline V gene. This CDR3 spans 12 amino acids. The V gene lost 7 bases and the J gene lost 8 bases, with 12 bases spanning the gap. The CDR3 bases are TGTGCCAGCGCCGATATGGGGGAAAAACTGTTTTTT. It translates to CASADMGEKLFF.

V is TRBV15 and J is TRBJ2-1, with D tentatively TRBD2 (5 bases). CDR3 length: 16 residues. Trimming took 0 bases from V and 7 from J, leaving 16 bases between them. Germline CDR1 reads LNHNV; CDR2 reads YYDKDF (reference sequence). The DNA of the CDR3 is TGTGCCACCAGCAGAGAAAGGTCCGGGGTCAGGAATGAGCAGTTCTTC. This encodes CATSRERSGVRNEQFF.

The V and J genes are TRBV27 and TRBJ2-5, with TRBD2 identical over 8 bases. Germline V gene sequence: CDR1 MNHEY, CDR2 SMNVEV (reference sequence). Trimming at V came to 4 bases and at J to 4 bases, leaving 11 bases not matched to a gene. The CDR3 has 16 residues. CDR3 sequence reads: CASSSGTSPILETQYF. Written as DNA, the CDR3 is TGTGCCAGCAGTTCTGGGACTAGTCCCATTTTAGAGACCCAGTACTTC.

This clonotype showed up many times. The rearrangement uses TRBV11-1 and TRBJ1-5; D ambiguous. The germline V gene encodes CDR1 SGHAT and CDR2 FQDESV (reference sequence). Deletions cut 2 bases from V and 0 bases from J, with 5 bases between. The CDR3 runs to 14 residues. The CDR3 region is CASSLSTSNQPQHF. Here the CDR3 DNA reads TGTGCCAGCAGCTTATCCACTAGCAATCAGCCCCAGCATTTT.

This chain uses TRBV9 with TRBJ2-1; D may correspond to TRBD1 or TRBD2 (5 bases each). Per the germline V gene, CDR1 is SGDLS and CDR2 is YYNGEE. This CDR3 region has 16 residues. V lost 8 bases, J lost 0 bases, and 18 bases lay in between. The CDR3 DNA follows: TGTGCCAGTAGCCCGGGGACGATGAGCTCCTACAATGAGCAGTTCTTC. It codes for CASSPGTMSSYNEQFF.

In regard to this clonotype: A much larger clone differs from this one at a single base, so this may be a read error. This chain links TRBV7-2 with TRBJ2-7; D remains unclear. From germline, CDR1 is SGHTA and CDR2 FQGNSA. The CDR3 totals 13 residues. The CDR3 DNA follows: TGTGCCAGCAACTTAGAAGCCCAATACGAGCAGTACTTC. Protein sequence: CASNLEAQYEQYF.

The chain employs TRBV4-3 and TRBJ2-1; 7 bases are a match to TRBD2. With 3 bases clipped from V and 4 bases from J, the junction kept 3 bases outside the gene matches. The CDR3 loop spans 14 amino acids. CDR1 and CDR2 (germline): LGHNA, YSLEER. For the CDR3, the DNA is TGCGCCAGCAGCCACAGAGCGGGATACAATGAGCAGTTCTTC. Translation: CASSHRAGYNEQFF.

This chain uses TRBV5-1 with TRBJ1-2; 8 bases map to TRBD1. The CDR3 runs 15 residues. Germline loops: CDR1 SGHRS, CDR2 YFSETQ. J gave up 6 bases and V 4 bases, and 11 bases lay outside the gene matches. CDR3 region: CASSEGDRRSDGYTF. The DNA of the CDR3 is TGCGCCAGCAGCGAAGGGGACAGGAGGAGCGATGGCTACACCTTC.